This T cell receptor beta chain emerged from a study of identical twins. This clonotype was picked up a small number of times. Antigen: not known. Points from the study as a whole: Models underestimated how often monozygotic twins shared out-of-frame TCR alpha. Less excess twin sharing appeared in beta out-of-frame sequences. Memory repertoires lacked the insertion deficit that abundant cord blood beta clonotypes showed.

TCRdb recomputed calls from the 5' RACE reads with MiXCR, one row per CDR3 protein. This sample has about 250,000 distinct CDR3 sequences, with 7% to 8.5% found just once. V was shortened by 0 bases and J by 0 bases, with 4 bases between the two germline ends. This CDR3 spans 14 amino acids. The germline gives CDR1 WSHSY, CDR2 SAAADI. The same sample was also used in a study of yellow fever vaccine responses in identical twins.

This chain joins TRBV10-2 and TRBJ2-3, with D unresolved. This receptor was obtained from a young woman in good health. The sequenced sample was CD8+ T cells sorted from blood. CDR3 coding DNA: TGCGCCAGCAGTGAGTCGACCAGCACAGATACGCAGTATTTT. Amino acid sequence: CASSESTSTDTQYF.